This TCR beta chain was profiled in a study of T cell repertoires in cytomegalovirus infection. Study-wide findings and caveats: Ex vivo responses were dominated by HLA-C-restricted CMV-specific TCR beta clonotypes. Identification of carriers of CMV plus the relevant HLA was achieved through cumulative public TCR beta family frequency.

TCRdb reprocessed the reads with MiXCR, giving one entry per CDR3 protein. The sample includes about 740,000 distinct CDR3 sequences, 35% to 40% of them seen just once. As to this clonotype: Its antigen remains unidentified.

The CDR3 runs to 15 residues. Trimming removed 2 bases at V and 2 bases at J, with 12 bases between. Germline V gene lookup returns CDR1 DFQATT and CDR2 SNEGSKA (reference sequence). The chain combines TRBV20-1 with TRBJ2-2; D remains unclear. This clonotype was sampled from a human donor in good health (CMV status not recorded). Some clones in this sample may be carry-over from other donors' samples. Sample: PBMCs. CDR3 loop: CSARHPSGNTGELFF. In DNA form, the CDR3 reads TGCAGTGCTAGACACCCATCCGGAAACACCGGGGAGCTGTTTTTT.